This T cell receptor beta chain was observed in a study of blood T cell repertoires in COVID-19. About the study: The United States, Italy and Spain provided the acute and convalescent COVID-19 samples. The analysed material was cDNA or gDNA that came from T cells, B-cell-depleted T cells, or PBMCs.

Methods used by the authors: Researchers report that nucleated cell counts were estimated from reference gene primer amplification. Clones were read by immunoSEQ multiplex PCR, and TCRdb kept only the in-frame ones, dropping some. The V and J calls and clone size are taken from that table; D and trimming were inferred from the DNA. Among 120,000 or so clones listed, about four fifths were seen once. The V gene's germline CDR1 is MNHNY and CDR2 SVGAGI (reference sequence). The CDR3 contains 14 residues. V was trimmed by 4 bases and J by 3 bases, leaving 12 bases between them. This receptor was obtained from a human donor in a cohort sampled during active COVID-19. This rearrangement joins TRBV6-6 to TRBJ1-1; perhaps TRBD1 as D (6 bases). What was sequenced was peripheral blood. The CDR3 spells CASSSAGGYTEAFF. In DNA, the CDR3 is TGTGCCAGCAGTTCTGCTGGGGGCTACACTGAAGCTTTCTTT.